The entry that follows covers one T cell receptor beta chain sequence. Data came from immunoSEQ multiplex PCR; TCRdb stores just in-frame clones and leaves some out. This table holds tens of thousands of clones, about nine tenths found once. This specimen belongs to a study of OX40 agonist ivuxolimab in advanced cancers. About the study: Anti-PD-1, anti-PD-L1 or anti-CTLA-4 therapy given earlier was allowed, and approximately 40% had some.

V lost 10 bases, J lost 4 bases, and 8 bases stayed unmatched. The germline gives CDR1 SNHLY, CDR2 FYNNEI. The CDR3 spans 14 residues. The genes are TRBV2 and TRBJ2-2, with TRBD1 matching over 8 bases. This TCR derives from an adult with an advanced solid tumor such as melanoma, head and neck, liver or kidney cancer. The sample here was CD4+ or CD8+ T cells sorted from blood, taken in a trial of the OX40 agonist ivuxolimab. The CDR3 sequence is CATSTDRGTGELFF. The CDR3 DNA is TGTGCCACCAGCACCGACAGGGGCACCGGGGAGCTGTTTTTT.